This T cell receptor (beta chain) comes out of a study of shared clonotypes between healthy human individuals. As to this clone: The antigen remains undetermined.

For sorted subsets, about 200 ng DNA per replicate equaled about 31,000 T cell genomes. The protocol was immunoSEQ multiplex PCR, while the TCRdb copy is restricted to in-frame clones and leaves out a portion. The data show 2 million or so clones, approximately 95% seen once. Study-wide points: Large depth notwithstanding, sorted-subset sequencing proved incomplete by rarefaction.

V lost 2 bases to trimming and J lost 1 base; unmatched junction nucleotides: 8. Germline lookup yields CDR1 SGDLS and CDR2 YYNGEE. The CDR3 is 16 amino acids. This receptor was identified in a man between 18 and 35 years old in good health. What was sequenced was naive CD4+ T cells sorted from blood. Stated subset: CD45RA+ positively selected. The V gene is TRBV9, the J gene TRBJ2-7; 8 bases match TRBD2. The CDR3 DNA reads TGTGCCAGCAGCGTTACCACGGGAGGGGGATCCTACGAGCAGTACTTC. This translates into CASSVTTGGGSYEQYF.